This TCR beta chain was sequenced in a study of CD8+ T cells in alopecia areata (dated by TCRdb to about 2018). With regard to the full study: Skin from C3H/HeJ donors with spontaneous alopecia (about 6-13 months old) was grafted onto female C3H/HeJ recipients aged roughly 6-10 weeks. To study T cell clonal expansion in alopecia areata, the researchers applied high-throughput TCRbeta sequencing to both the C3H/HeJ mouse model and human patients. Scalp tissue and sorted CD4+ and CD8+ peripheral blood T cells from patchy and totalis/universalis alopecia areata patients and from healthy controls were covered by human TCRbeta sequencing. Scalp clonality was compared across normal scalp (n=4), patchy alopecia areata scalp (n=8), and alopecia totalis/universalis scalp (n=8). RNA was extracted with the PAXgene miRNA kit for fixed scalp, the miRNeasy kit for PBMCs, and the RNeasy kit for mouse skin. Amplification of TCRbeta CDR3 regions was done by immunoSEQ multiplex PCR using 35 Vbeta forward primers and 13 Jbeta reverse primers.

The library was built by means of the immunoSEQ multiplex PCR assay. RNA was extracted from all samples and reverse transcribed into cDNA as template for TCR sequencing. First-strand cDNA was synthesized using SuperScript III with a 2:1 mix of oligo-dT and random hexamers. Amplification bias was assessed with a synthetic immune receptor repertoire, and residual bias was removed computationally. Libraries were sequenced on Illumina HiSeq using 60 bp reads that covered the CDR3 and were read from J toward V. Per the source publication's procedure: Raw reads were preprocessed for error removal, and CDR3 was defined according to IMGT conventions as running from the conserved cysteine to phenylalanine. Clonality was computed by normalizing Shannon entropy by log2 of the number of productive unique TCRs and subtracting the result from 1. Whether scalp clones were CD4 or CD8 was inferred by matching scalp TCRbeta sequences against CD4 and CD8 repertoires sorted from blood. The table comes from immuneACCESS by way of TCRdb, which keeps in-frame sequences with V and J called. Part of the clones is missing from these tables; in studies checked, under half for an unresolved V gene and the rest for unknown reasons. V, J and clone size are taken as reported in that table, and D and trimming were inferred from the DNA itself. The sample features under 350,000 clones, and none is a singleton. The ten largest clonotypes hold about 1.1% of the sample.

V loses 6 bases, J loses 2 bases, and the germline ends lie 12 bases apart. The CDR3 runs 14 residues from the cysteine to the phenylalanine. Sequencing covers 30 bases of the CDR3, shown here with the frame starting at base 1. Via the germline V gene (reference sequence), CDR1 is FNHDT and CDR2 SITEND. In its sample, this clone was seen a few times. Its target antigen remains unknown. In this entry, gene names and germline sequences are mouse ones. The read terminates 4 residues before the CDR3 end, so the remaining end is supplied by the germline J gene. Beyond this particular receptor, the publication reports: Shared TCR sequences between patients were less evident than in mice, which may be partly attributable to HLA diversity in the patient population. Unlike mouse skin, which is dominated by gammadelta T cells, normal human skin has resident alphabeta T cells that are also sequenced, and this complicates analysis of the scalp TCR repertoire. Compared with normal scalp, lesional scalp, particularly in alopecia totalis/universalis, had higher clonality and more expanded CD8+ clones, which suggests antigenic drive.

Cells from mouse cutaneous lymph nodes were pooled, stained for CD4, CD8alpha, NKG2D, NKG2ACE and other markers, and then sorted on a BD Influx. The sample consisted of CD4+ T cells sorted from a lymph node. The clonotype comes from a C3H/HeJ mouse with alopecia areata. Regarding MHC type, mice of this strain are H2-k. The chain joins TRBV19 to TRBJ2-1; the D segment could be TRBD1, given 5 matching bases. The part of the CDR3 DNA that was read is TGTGCCAGCACCAGGGAGGGGTACTATGCT. The encoded protein is CASTREGYYA. The full CDR3 reads CASTREGYYAEQFF.